This TCR beta chain was profiled in a study of blood T cell repertoires in COVID-19. Across the whole study: From T cells, B-cell-depleted T cells, or PBMCs came the material, which was cDNA or gDNA.

This clone was observed a handful of times. Germline CDR1 MNHNY, CDR2 SVGAGI (reference sequence). This CDR3 spans 15 amino acids. After removal of 7 bases from V and 5 bases from J, the junction contained 14 bases not matched to a gene. Source study methods: How many nucleated cells were present was estimated from reference gene primer amplification. The assay was immunoSEQ multiplex PCR, and TCRdb's table has in-frame clones only and misses some. The DNA was the basis for D and trimming; V, J and clone size are from that table. The sample consists of about 130,000 clones, under 90% of them appearing once.

This receptor was obtained from a woman aged 60-75 years with active or convalescent COVID-19. Source material: peripheral blood. V usage is TRBV6-6 and J usage is TRBJ2-7, with 7 bases matching TRBD1. CDR3 region: CASTPRAGGFNEQYF. The CDR3 DNA sequence: TGTGCCAGCACTCCCAGGGCAGGGGGTTTCAACGAGCAGTACTTC.